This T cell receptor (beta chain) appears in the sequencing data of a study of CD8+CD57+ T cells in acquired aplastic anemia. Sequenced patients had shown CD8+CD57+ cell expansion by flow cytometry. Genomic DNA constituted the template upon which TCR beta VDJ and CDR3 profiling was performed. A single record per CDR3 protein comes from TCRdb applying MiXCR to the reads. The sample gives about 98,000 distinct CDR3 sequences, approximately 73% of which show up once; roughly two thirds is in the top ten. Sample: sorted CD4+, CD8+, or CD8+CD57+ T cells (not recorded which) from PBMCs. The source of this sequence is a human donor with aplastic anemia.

The CDR3 region has the DNA TGTGCCAGCAGTGAGTGGAGAGGATCACCCCTCCACTTT. As protein: CASSEWRGSPLHF. The chain employs TRBV19 and TRBJ1-6; D is undetermined. The CDR3 totals 13 residues. Germline CDR1 and CDR2: LNHDA and SQIVND (reference sequence). V was trimmed by 9 bases and J by 10 bases, leaving 16 bases between them.